Listed here are 24 T cell receptor beta chains from one sample, sequenced in a study of cytomegalovirus exposure and HLA in healthy donors (dated by TCRdb to the late 2010s). The method behind the library was the immunoSEQ multiplex PCR assay. The table comes from immuneACCESS by way of TCRdb, which keeps in-frame sequences with V and J called. Part of the clones is missing from these tables; in studies checked, under half for an unresolved V gene and the rest for unknown reasons. This sample comprises 150,000 to 200,000 clones, about 83% of them detected only once. The ten biggest clones cover over 1.1% of the sample. Sample: PBMCs. The receptor set was obtained from a young woman in good health and CMV-seronegative.

This clone turned up a few times. The genes are TRBV19 and TRBJ1-5; D unresolved. The CDR3 consists of 12 residues. Looked up from germline, CDR1 is LNHDA and CDR2 is SQIVND (reference sequence). The ends were cut back, 5 bases at V and 3 bases at J, with 5 bases in the middle. Here the CDR3 reads CASSEDNQPQHF. The CDR3 DNA sequence: TGTGCCAGTAGTGAGGACAATCAGCCCCAGCATTTT.

The genes are TRBV5-1 and TRBJ2-7; 13 nucleotides match TRBD2. Trimming cost V 1 base and J 7 bases; bases outside gene matches: 8. The CDR3 extends over 16 amino acids. CDR1 and CDR2 (germline): SGHRS, YFSETQ. The CDR3 loop is CASSLSGGLAGREQYF. In DNA form, the CDR3 reads TGCGCCAGCAGCTTGTCAGGGGGACTAGCGGGACGGGAGCAGTACTTC.

The CDR3 bases are TGTGCCAGCAGTTTTACGGTAGAGACCCAGTACTTC. This codes for CASSFTVETQYF. The chain combines TRBV28 with TRBJ2-5, with unresolved D. The germline V and J ends were trimmed by 3 bases and 4 bases, with 6 bases remaining between them. CDR1 and CDR2 from the germline V gene are MDHEN and SYDVKM. The CDR3 has 12 amino acids.

This clone is a singleton in its sample. The chain employs TRBV5-4 and TRBJ1-3, with D possibly matching TRBD1 (6 bases). Deletions cut 4 bases from V and 4 bases from J, with 18 bases between. Germline V gene sequence: CDR1 SGHNT, CDR2 YYREEE (reference sequence). This CDR3 contains 16 residues. CDR3 coding DNA: TGTGCCAGCAGCGAACGGACAGTAATTGGAGGAAACACCATATATTTT. Translating it yields CASSERTVIGGNTIYF.

This chain joins TRBV11-2 and TRBJ1-2; D not resolved. Trimming left V 5 bases short and J 0 bases short, with 25 bases between. This CDR3 comprises 19 residues. Germline V gene data show CDR1 as SGHAT and CDR2 as FQNNGV. The CDR3 nucleotides read TGTGCCAGCAGCCTCGGACCGTACTCGAGATTGGGAGCTAACTATGGCTACACCTTC. Translation: CASSLGPYSRLGANYGYTF.

The chain couples TRBV19 to TRBJ2-2; perhaps TRBD1 as D (5 bases). Trimming took off 2 bases at V and 5 bases at J, with 12 bases between the two ends. This CDR3 is 15 amino acids long. Looked up from germline, CDR1 is LNHDA and CDR2 is SQIVND (reference sequence). The CDR3 is CASSITIQGTGELFF. In DNA form, the CDR3 reads TGTGCCAGTAGTATAACTATTCAGGGAACCGGGGAGCTGTTTTTT.

V gene TRBV6-5 combines with J gene TRBJ2-7, with a tentative D call TRBD1 (6 bases). This CDR3 has 14 amino acids. CDR1 is MNHEY and CDR2 is SVGAGI in the germline V gene. Trimming removed 2 bases from V and 0 bases from J, with 8 bases in between. CDR3 nucleotide sequence: TGTGCCAGCAGTTACAGGGACACCTCCTACGAGCAGTACTTC. It translates to CASSYRDTSYEQYF.

This clone was recorded once. The gene calls are TRBV27 and TRBJ1-3; unclear D gene. Germline loops: CDR1 MNHEY, CDR2 SMNVEV (reference sequence). The CDR3 consists of 13 residues. The ends were cut back, 6 bases at V and 8 bases at J, with 14 bases in the middle. CDR3 loop: CASRESWGDTIYF. Written as DNA, the CDR3 is TGTGCCAGCAGGGAAAGTTGGGGAGACACCATATATTTT.

The chain carries TRBV7-2 and TRBJ2-3; TRBD2 matches 10 bases. The germline V gene encodes CDR1 SGHTA and CDR2 FQGNSA. V gave up 3 bases and J gave up 5 bases; unmatched junction bases: 8. The CDR3 has 16 amino acids. Written as DNA, the CDR3 is TGTGCCAGCAGCTTTGGCAGCGGGGGGGCCGTAGATACGCAGTATTTT. Protein: CASSFGSGGAVDTQYF.

CDR3 DNA: TGTGCCAGCTCACCACCCCCATTCACAGATACGCAGTATTTT. Translating it yields CASSPPPFTDTQYF. The chain is built from TRBV18 and TRBJ2-3; the D is unclear. This CDR3 spans 14 amino acids. Germline values: CDR1 KGHSH, CDR2 LQKENI. V dropped 0 bases and J dropped 2 bases, with 6 bases sitting between them.

V and J are TRBV19 and TRBJ2-7, with 9 bases fitting TRBD1. Germline loops: CDR1 LNHDA, CDR2 SQIVND (reference sequence). The ends lost 4 bases at V and 6 bases at J; junction bases unmatched: 7. This CDR3 contains 14 residues. CDR3 DNA sequence: TGTGCCAGTAGTAGGGGACAGGGACGCCTCGAGCAGTACTTC. Translating gives CASSRGQGRLEQYF.

The V call is TRBV7-9, the J call TRBJ1-3; TRBD1 is a possible D gene (5 bases). V was clipped by 4 bases and J by 1 base, with 17 bases between them. The CDR3 runs 17 residues. In germline, CDR1 is SEHNR, CDR2 FQNEAQ (reference sequence). CDR3 bases: TGTGCCAGCAGCTCCGGAGGGGCGGTCCTGTCTGGAAACACCATATATTTT. Encoded protein: CASSSGGAVLSGNTIYF.

The chain employs TRBV6-5 and TRBJ1-2; D unresolved. There are 13 residues in the CDR3. The ends were cut back, 4 bases at V and 1 base at J, with 7 bases in the middle. CDR1 is MNHEY and CDR2 is SVGAGI in the germline V gene. CDR3 nucleotides: TGTGCCAGCAGTTCGGAGAATAACTATGGCTACACCTTC. This codes for CASSSENNYGYTF.

The chain has TRBV5-1 and TRBJ1-1; 8 positions match TRBD1. The germline V gene has CDR1 SGHRS and CDR2 YFSETQ. The CDR3 is made up of 18 amino acids. The trim removed 4 bases at V and 4 bases at J, leaving 18 bases unmatched. CDR3 sequence: CASSRHLRTRGLSTEAFF. The CDR3 DNA follows: TGCGCCAGCAGCCGGCATTTGCGCACCAGGGGGCTGAGCACTGAAGCTTTCTTT.

The CDR3 loop is CASSSTGSLGGNEQFF. In DNA form, the CDR3 reads TGTGCCAGCAGCTCAACAGGTTCCCTGGGGGGCAATGAGCAGTTCTTC. The chain employs TRBV7-3 and TRBJ2-1, with a possible D match to TRBD2 (6 bases). The CDR3 spans 16 residues. Trimming stripped 4 bases from V and 6 bases from J, with 19 bases between. CDR1 and CDR2 from the germline V gene are SGHTA and FQGTGA.

V gene TRBV2 combines with J gene TRBJ2-1, with 7 bases lining up with TRBD2. Germline values: CDR1 SNHLY, CDR2 FYNNEI. CDR3 length: 14 amino acids. With V trimmed by 8 bases and J by 8 bases, 12 bases remained unmatched. The CDR3 sequence is CASDRREGNHEQFF. For the CDR3, the DNA is TGTGCCAGCGATCGGAGGGAGGGCAACCATGAGCAGTTCTTC.

The chain is built from TRBV7-6 and TRBJ2-5, with TRBD2 as a possible D gene (6 bases). The CDR3 totals 16 residues. Germline V lookup: CDR1 SGHVS, CDR2 FNYEAQ. V lost 5 bases and J 0 bases, leaving 16 bases between the germline ends. The CDR3 sequence is CASSQPVEGNQETQYF. CDR3 in DNA: TGTGCCAGCAGCCAACCGGTGGAGGGGAACCAAGAGACCCAGTACTTC.

The chain recombines TRBV6-4 with TRBJ2-2; D ambiguous. The germline CDR1 and CDR2 sequences are MRHNA and SNTAGT. The V end was cut by 0 bases, the J end by 1 base, with 6 bases between. CDR3 length: 15 amino acids. CDR3 residues: CASSDSSQNTGELFF. In DNA form, the CDR3 reads TGTGCCAGCAGTGACTCTTCACAGAACACCGGGGAGCTGTTTTTT.

The chain is built from TRBV15 and TRBJ1-2, with unresolved D. The CDR3 consists of 14 residues. Germline CDR1 reads LNHNV; CDR2 reads YYDKDF (reference sequence). Trimming removed 5 bases from V and 2 bases from J, with 12 bases in between. The CDR3 bases are TGTGCCACCAGCGAGAGGAGGCTGAACTATGGCTACACCTTC. Protein: CATSERRLNYGYTF. The full variable domain, rest sourced from reference TRBV15 and TRBJ1-2, is DAMVIQNPRYQVTQFGKPVTLSCSQTLNHNVMYWYQQKSSQAPKLLFHYYDKDFNNEADTPDNFQSRRPNTSFCFLDIRSPGLGDTAMYLCATSERRLNYGYTFGSGTRLTVV.

V and J are TRBV30 and TRBJ1-2; unclear D gene. The V gene's germline CDR1 is GTSNPN and CDR2 SVGIG (reference sequence). The CDR3 totals 12 residues. V was trimmed by 2 bases and J by 7 bases, leaving 11 bases between them. The CDR3 here is CAWSSSLSGYTF. DNA of the CDR3: TGTGCCTGGAGTTCCTCCCTGAGTGGCTACACCTTC.

This chain links TRBV7-2 with TRBJ2-2; 7 bases line up with TRBD2. With V trimmed by 1 base and J by 1 base, 3 bases remained unmatched. This CDR3 is built from 16 residues. Germline V gene sequence: CDR1 SGHTA, CDR2 FQGNSA. The chain's CDR3 is CASSLVAGQNTGELFF. DNA of the CDR3: TGTGCCAGCAGCTTAGTAGCGGGCCAGAACACCGGGGAGCTGTTTTTT.

J is TRBJ2-7 and V is TRBV7-9; no reliable D call. V lost 1 base and J 5 bases, leaving 9 bases between the germline ends. CDR1 is SEHNR and CDR2 is FQNEAQ in the germline V gene (reference sequence). The CDR3 is 13 amino acids. In DNA, the CDR3 is TGTGCCAGCAGCTTAGGAGAGTTCCACGAGCAGTACTTC. Protein product: CASSLGEFHEQYF.

This clone came up a few times. The chain recombines TRBV4-2 with TRBJ2-7; maybe TRBD1 (5 bases). The ends were cut back, 0 bases at V and 10 bases at J, with 16 bases in the middle. CDR1 LGHNA and CDR2 YNFKEQ come from the germline V gene. This CDR3 has 14 amino acids. This chain's CDR3 is CASSQEHPPDIQYF. CDR3 DNA: TGTGCCAGCAGCCAAGAACACCCCCCGGACATACAGTACTTC.

This clone has only a few counts. V gene TRBV4-2 combines with J gene TRBJ1-5; D gene uncertain. Germline CDR1 is LGHNA and CDR2 is YNFKEQ. Trimming stripped 3 bases from V and 5 bases from J, with 14 bases between. This CDR3 has 15 amino acids. DNA of the CDR3: TGTGCCAGCAGCCATGTTTCCTCCTTCGATCAGCCCCAGCATTTT. Translated, it gives CASSHVSSFDQPQHF.